This note documents a single T cell receptor (beta chain) sequence. As yet, its antigen is unknown. This sample is drawn from a study of TIL therapy for anti-PD-1-resistant metastatic lung cancer. Across the study: Tumors had a median PD-L1 proportion score of approximately 6%. Most patients had lung adenocarcinoma; a handful of tumors were EGFR-mutant, two ALK-rearranged; half smoked currently or formerly. Findings and caveats of the study: The cohort had more treatment-naive, never-smoker and oncogene-addicted patients than typical. Many TIL product clones were absent from baseline tumor, suggesting clonal contraction.

The junction had 9 bases not matched to a gene; V was cut back by 3 bases and J by 6 bases. The CDR3 totals 18 residues. The germline gives CDR1 SGHAT, CDR2 FQNNGV. Time point noted: pre-treatment sample, taken before nivolumab and TIL therapy. Tumor tissue came from excised metastases, mostly pleural nodules or supraclavicular lymph nodes. The libraries were made with immunoSEQ v3. Clones were read by immunoSEQ multiplex PCR, and TCRdb kept only the in-frame ones, dropping some. The sample has about 50,000 clones; less than 85% are singletons. This clonotype was sampled from a person aged 25 to 79 with non-small cell lung cancer. The chain is built from TRBV11-2 and TRBJ2-2; 14 positions match TRBD2. Source: tumor tissue, taken at baseline. The CDR3 sequence: CASSFGGLAGGLAGELFF. DNA for the CDR3: TGTGCCAGCAGCTTTGGCGGACTAGCGGGAGGTTTGGCCGGGGAGCTGTTTTTT.